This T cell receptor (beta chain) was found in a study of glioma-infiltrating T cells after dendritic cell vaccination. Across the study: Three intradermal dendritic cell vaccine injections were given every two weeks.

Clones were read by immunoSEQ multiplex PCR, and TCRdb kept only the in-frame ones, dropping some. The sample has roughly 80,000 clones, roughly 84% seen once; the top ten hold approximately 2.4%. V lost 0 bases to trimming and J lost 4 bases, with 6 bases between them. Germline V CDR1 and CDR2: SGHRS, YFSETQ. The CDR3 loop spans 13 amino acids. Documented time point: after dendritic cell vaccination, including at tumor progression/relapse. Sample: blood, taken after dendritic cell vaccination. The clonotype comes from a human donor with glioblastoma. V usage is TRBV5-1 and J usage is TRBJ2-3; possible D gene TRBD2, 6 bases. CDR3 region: CASSLGEADTQYF. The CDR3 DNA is TGCGCCAGCAGCTTGGGGGAGGCAGATACGCAGTATTTT.